A selection of T cell receptor beta chains follows, all from one sample in a study of tumor-infiltrating lymphocytes in oesophageal squamous cell carcinoma. TCRdb re-called the PCR reads through MiXCR, storing one row per CDR3 protein. The sample holds over 10,000 distinct CDR3 sequences; around 50% are singletons and the top ten take approximately 13%. Source material: normal esophageal tissue next to the tumor. Source of these receptors: a male donor with esophageal squamous cell carcinoma. The CDR3 runs from the conserved cysteine through the conserved F or W. D genes are given only for firm matches. Clone sizes are given selectively: once, few, many, or a class where the clone is expanded.

V gene: TRBV7-6
D gene: NA
J gene: TRBJ1-1
clone size: few
CDR3 protein: CASTVGQSNTEAFF
CDR3 DNA: TGTGCCAGCACCGTAGGACAGAGTAACACTGAAGCTTTCTTT

V gene: TRBV7-9
D gene: NA
J gene: TRBJ2-3
clone size: NA
CDR3 protein: CASTLLWGAGDTQYF
CDR3 DNA: TGTGCCAGCACCCTCCTGTGGGGGGCTGGGGATACGCAGTATTTT

V gene: TRBV14
D gene: NA
J gene: TRBJ2-2
clone size: once
CDR3 protein: CASSPTHTGELFF
CDR3 DNA: TGTGCCAGCAGCCCCACGCACACCGGGGAGCTGTTTTTT

V gene: TRBV7-2
D gene: NA
J gene: TRBJ2-1
clone size: NA
CDR3 protein: CASSLDASFTYNEQFF
CDR3 DNA: TGTGCCAGCAGCTTAGACGCATCGTTTACCTACAATGAGCAGTTCTTC

V gene: TRBV7-9
D gene: NA
J gene: TRBJ2-2
clone size: many
CDR3 protein: CASSLTGKDTGELFF
CDR3 DNA: TGTGCCAGCAGCTTAACAGGGAAGGATACCGGGGAGCTGTTTTTT

V gene: TRBV7-7
D gene: NA
J gene: TRBJ2-5
clone size: large
CDR3 protein: CASSSTGYQETQYF
CDR3 DNA: TGTGCTAGCAGCTCTACGGGGTATCAAGAGACCCAGTACTTC

V gene: TRBV7-2
D gene: NA
J gene: TRBJ2-4
clone size: NA
CDR3 protein: CASSLAGGGEKNIQYF
CDR3 DNA: TGTGCCAGCAGCTTAGCAGGGGGCGGGGAGAAAAACATTCAGTACTTC

V gene: TRBV7-6
D gene: NA
J gene: TRBJ2-2
clone size: NA
CDR3 protein: CASATRRENTGELFF
CDR3 DNA: TGTGCCAGCGCGACTAGGCGGGAGAACACCGGGGAGCTGTTTTTT

V gene: TRBV7-2
D gene: NA
J gene: TRBJ2-1
clone size: NA
CDR3 protein: CASSLGVRGQNEQFF
CDR3 DNA: TGTGCCAGCAGCTTAGGTGTGAGGGGCCAGAATGAGCAGTTCTTC

V gene: TRBV12-3/TRBV12-4
D gene: NA
J gene: TRBJ1-1
clone size: NA
CDR3 protein: CASSLNMMNTEAFF
CDR3 DNA: TGTGCCAGCAGTTTAAACATGATGAACACTGAAGCTTTCTTT

V gene: TRBV23-1
D gene: TRBD1
J gene: TRBJ2-1
clone size: few
CDR3 protein: CASTPGQGSFRSYNEQFF
CDR3 DNA: TGCGCCAGCACCCCGGGACAGGGGTCCTTTCGGTCCTACAATGAGCAGTTCTTC

V gene: TRBV6-1
D gene: NA
J gene: TRBJ2-5
clone size: many
CDR3 protein: CASSSGPQQTQYF
CDR3 DNA: TGTGCCAGCAGTTCGGGCCCTCAGCAGACCCAGTACTTC

V gene: TRBV7-2
D gene: TRBD1
J gene: TRBJ2-3
clone size: NA
CDR3 protein: CASSLQGAQVGYF
CDR3 DNA: TGTGCCAGCAGCTTACAGGGGGCGCAAGTGGGGTATTTT

V gene: TRBV7-2
D gene: TRBD2
J gene: TRBJ2-7
clone size: NA
CDR3 protein: CASSLRVTSGYEQYF
CDR3 DNA: TGTGCCAGCAGCTTAAGAGTGACTAGCGGCTACGAGCAGTACTTC

V gene: TRBV7-3
D gene: NA
J gene: TRBJ2-1
clone size: NA
CDR3 protein: CASSLEGSEQFF
CDR3 DNA: TGTGCCAGCAGCTTGGAGGGAAGTGAGCAGTTCTTC

V gene: TRBV6-1
D gene: NA
J gene: TRBJ2-7
clone size: many
CDR3 protein: CASSSGPYNSPLHF
CDR3 DNA: TGTGCCAGCAGTTCTGGACCGTATAATTCACCCCTCCACTTC

V gene: TRBV9
D gene: TRBD2
J gene: TRBJ2-3
clone size: NA
CDR3 protein: CASSVAPSGPSGDTQYF
CDR3 DNA: TGTGCCAGCAGCGTAGCTCCTAGCGGGCCTTCCGGGGATACGCAGTATTTT

V gene: TRBV7-2
D gene: NA
J gene: TRBJ2-3
clone size: NA
CDR3 protein: CAGSQNSYEQYF
CDR3 DNA: TGTGCCGGCAGCCAGAACTCCTACGAGCAGTATTTT

V gene: TRBV7-8
D gene: NA
J gene: TRBJ2-3
clone size: NA
CDR3 protein: CASSRAHRGGHTDTQYF
CDR3 DNA: TGTGCCAGCAGCCGAGCCCATCGAGGTGGGCACACAGATACGCAGTATTTT

V gene: TRBV12-3/TRBV12-4
D gene: TRBD1
J gene: TRBJ2-5
clone size: few
CDR3 protein: CASSFQQGEETQYF
CDR3 DNA: TGTGCCAGCAGTTTTCAACAGGGGGAAGAGACCCAGTACTTC

V gene: TRBV12-3/TRBV12-4
D gene: NA
J gene: TRBJ2-4
clone size: NA
CDR3 protein: CASSFNPDAWPKNIQYF
CDR3 DNA: TGTGCCAGCAGTTTCAACCCCGATGCCTGGCCCAAAAACATTCAGTACTTC

V gene: TRBV7-9
D gene: NA
J gene: TRBJ2-5
clone size: once
CDR3 protein: CASSYLGEETQYF
CDR3 DNA: TGTGCCAGCAGCTATCTGGGGGAAGAGACCCAGTACTTC

V gene: TRBV7-4
D gene: TRBD2
J gene: TRBJ2-7
clone size: NA
CDR3 protein: CASSPLSGGPFEQYF
CDR3 DNA: TGTGCCAGCAGCCCACTTAGCGGGGGGCCTTTTGAGCAGTACTTC

V gene: TRBV5-1
D gene: NA
J gene: TRBJ2-3
clone size: NA
CDR3 protein: CASSPRYGGSDTQYF
CDR3 DNA: TGCGCCAGCAGCCCAAGGTACGGGGGCTCAGATACGCAGTATTTT

V gene: TRBV7-3
D gene: TRBD1
J gene: TRBJ2-5
clone size: NA
CDR3 protein: CASSLKPSPPGQTSVGTQYF
CDR3 DNA: TGTGCCAGCAGCTTAAAGCCCTCTCCCCCGGGACAGACGTCCGTGGGGACCCAGTACTTC

V gene: TRBV6-1
D gene: NA
J gene: TRBJ2-3
clone size: NA
CDR3 protein: CASNLRDFTKADTQYF
CDR3 DNA: TGTGCCAGCAACCTCCGGGACTTCACCAAAGCAGATACGCAGTATTTT

V gene: TRBV7-6
D gene: NA
J gene: TRBJ1-2
clone size: NA
CDR3 protein: CASSLGDNYGYTF
CDR3 DNA: TGTGCCAGCAGCTTAGGGGACAACTATGGCTACACCTTC

V gene: TRBV7-2
D gene: NA
J gene: TRBJ2-1
clone size: NA
CDR3 protein: CASSLAGGASYNEQFF
CDR3 DNA: TGTGCCAGCAGCTTAGCTGGAGGGGCCTCCTACAATGAGCAGTTCTTC

V gene: TRBV7-6
D gene: TRBD2
J gene: TRBJ2-1
clone size: NA
CDR3 protein: CASSLGGTSNPGEQFF
CDR3 DNA: TGTGCCAGCAGCTTAGGCGGGACTAGCAACCCGGGGGAGCAGTTCTTC

V gene: TRBV5-1
D gene: NA
J gene: TRBJ2-1
clone size: many
CDR3 protein: CASSLAVVPGVYNEQFF
CDR3 DNA: TGCGCCAGCAGCTTGGCCGTAGTCCCAGGGGTCTACAATGAGCAGTTCTTC

V gene: TRBV10-3
D gene: NA
J gene: TRBJ1-2
clone size: few
CDR3 protein: CAISDQLPANYGYTF
CDR3 DNA: TGTGCCATCAGTGACCAGCTCCCAGCTAACTATGGCTACACCTTC

V gene: TRBV12-3/TRBV12-4
D gene: TRBD2
J gene: TRBJ2-1
clone size: NA
CDR3 protein: CASTAGRFSGRSNEQFF
CDR3 DNA: TGTGCCAGCACCGCGGGTAGATTTAGCGGGAGATCCAATGAGCAGTTCTTC

V gene: TRBV5-1
D gene: NA
J gene: TRBJ1-1
clone size: NA
CDR3 protein: CASSFTVLGTEAFF
CDR3 DNA: TGCGCCAGCAGCTTCACGGTTTTGGGCACTGAAGCTTTCTTT

V gene: TRBV7-2
D gene: NA
J gene: TRBJ2-1
clone size: many
CDR3 protein: CASSLGGMGQFF
CDR3 DNA: TGTGCCAGCAGCTTAGGAGGTATGGGGCAGTTCTTC

V gene: TRBV9
D gene: NA
J gene: TRBJ1-3
clone size: few
CDR3 protein: CASSVREGGSGNTIYF
CDR3 DNA: TGTGCCAGCAGCGTACGGGAGGGAGGATCTGGAAACACCATATATTTT

V gene: TRBV12-3/TRBV12-4
D gene: TRBD2
J gene: TRBJ2-1
clone size: many
CDR3 protein: CASSQSGRAYNEQFF
CDR3 DNA: TGTGCCAGCAGCCAAAGCGGGAGGGCCTACAATGAGCAGTTCTTC

V gene: TRBV24-1
D gene: TRBD1
J gene: TRBJ2-5
clone size: NA
CDR3 protein: CATSDPGTEGTQYF
CDR3 DNA: TGTGCCACCAGTGATCCTGGGACAGAGGGGACCCAGTACTTC

V gene: TRBV6-4
D gene: NA
J gene: TRBJ2-3
clone size: many
CDR3 protein: CASSKKGGGPDTQYF
CDR3 DNA: TGTGCCAGCAGTAAAAAGGGGGGGGGGCCAGATACGCAGTATTTT

V gene: TRBV7-4
D gene: NA
J gene: TRBJ2-1
clone size: once
CDR3 protein: CASLKVAENNEQFF
CDR3 DNA: TGTGCCAGCCTGAAGGTAGCGGAAAACAATGAGCAGTTCTTC

V gene: TRBV5-5
D gene: NA
J gene: TRBJ2-5
clone size: many
CDR3 protein: CASSVKSGPQETQYF
CDR3 DNA: TGTGCCAGCAGCGTGAAGTCAGGGCCACAAGAGACCCAGTACTTC

V gene: TRBV9
D gene: TRBD1
J gene: TRBJ1-4
clone size: once
CDR3 protein: CASSVGSGTGTNEKLFF
CDR3 DNA: TGTGCCAGCAGCGTAGGGAGCGGGACAGGGACTAATGAAAAACTGTTTTTT

V gene: TRBV7-2
D gene: NA
J gene: TRBJ1-2
clone size: NA
CDR3 protein: CASSLVRANYGYTF
CDR3 DNA: TGTGCCAGCAGCTTAGTCCGCGCTAACTATGGCTACACCTTC

V gene: TRBV12-3/TRBV12-4
D gene: TRBD2
J gene: TRBJ2-5
clone size: medium-sized
CDR3 protein: CASSLRTRSKETQYF
CDR3 DNA: TGTGCCAGCAGTCTCCGGACTAGGTCCAAAGAGACCCAGTACTTC